Listed below are T cell receptor beta chains from one sample, sequenced in a study of identifying expanded T cells in peripheral blood. Using immunoSEQ multiplex PCR, the repertoire was profiled, and TCRdb retains in-frame clones only, with some absent. Here the sample spans around 82,000 clones, less than 90% being singletons. Sequencing was carried out using blood. All receptors derive from a person aged 18 to 70 in good health. CDR3s include the opening cysteine and the closing phenylalanine or tryptophan. Each record gives: D gene, J gene, V gene, clone size, CDR3 protein, CDR3 DNA. A D gene is named only where the DNA matches it firmly. Clone size is stated in some rows and not others, as once, few, many or a class when expanded.

>TRBD2|TRBJ2-7|TRBV23-1|.
CASRGAPPGLANEQYF
TGCGCCAGCAGGGGGGCGCCCCCGGGACTAGCAAACGAGCAGTACTTC
>TRBD1|TRBJ2-7|TRBV10-3|.
CAIRTGTGSSYEQYF
TGTGCCATCAGGACCGGGACAGGGAGCTCCTACGAGCAGTACTTC
>TRBD1|TRBJ1-1|TRBV9|once
CASSARTGVTEAFF
TGTGCCAGCAGCGCCCGGACAGGGGTCACTGAAGCTTTCTTT
>.|TRBJ2-5|TRBV5-1|.
CASSFQETQYF
TGCGCCAGCAGCTTTCAAGAGACCCAGTACTTC
>TRBD2|TRBJ2-7|TRBV7-9|once
CASSTSGRAGEQYF
TGTGCCAGCAGTACTAGCGGGAGGGCTGGCGAGCAGTACTTC
>.|TRBJ1-5|TRBV30|.
CAWSDIYDQPQHF
TGTGCCTGGAGTGACATCTATGATCAGCCCCAGCATTTT
>TRBD2|TRBJ2-1|TRBV13|once
CASSLGLAGDYNEQFF
TGTGCCAGCAGCCTGGGACTAGCGGGAGATTACAATGAGCAGTTCTTC
>.|TRBJ1-4|TRBV11-3|few
CASSLNHNEKLFF
TGTGCCAGCAGCTTAAACCATAATGAAAAACTGTTTTTT
>TRBD1|TRBJ1-4|TRBV29-1|.
CSAMGQGGEKLFF
TGCAGCGCCATGGGACAGGGGGGTGAAAAACTGTTTTTT
>TRBD2|TRBJ2-2|TRBV11-1|.
CASSSPGGWTGELFF
TGTGCCAGCAGTTCACCGGGGGGATGGACCGGGGAGCTGTTTTTT
>.|TRBJ2-7|TRBV18|.
CASSPDSPKGRGIADYEQYF
TGTGCCAGCTCACCGGACAGCCCGAAGGGTAGGGGAATTGCGGACTACGAGCAGTACTTC
>.|TRBJ2-3|TRBV11-2|.
CASSLTGVDTDTQYF
TGTGCCAGCAGCTTAACGGGAGTTGACACAGATACGCAGTATTTT
>.|TRBJ2-7|TRBV28|.
CASSPHTEDEQYF
TGTGCCAGCAGCCCCCACACGGAGGACGAGCAGTACTTC
>TRBD2|TRBJ2-5|TRBV7-9|.
CASSSRTSGGETQYF
TGTGCCAGCAGCTCCCGGACTAGCGGGGGTGAGACCCAGTACTTC
>.|TRBJ2-7|TRBV6-1|.
CASSPLRGAPYEQYF
TGTGCCAGCTCTCCTCTAAGGGGCGCCCCTTACGAGCAGTACTTC
>.|TRBJ1-2|TRBV28|.
CASSLGISYGYTF
TGTGCCAGCAGTTTAGGTATTTCCTATGGCTACACCTTC
>.|TRBJ2-1|TRBV9|.
CASGVGGEHNEQFF
TGTGCCAGCGGGGTAGGGGGAGAGCACAATGAGCAGTTCTTC
>TRBD1|TRBJ1-2|TRBV6-6|.
CASNPTGTNYGYTF
TGTGCCAGCAACCCGACAGGGACTAACTATGGCTACACCTTC
>.|TRBJ2-5|TRBV19|.
CASSIGQETQYF
TGTGCCAGTAGTATCGGCCAAGAGACCCAGTACTTC
>.|TRBJ2-7|TRBV4-3|.
CASSQVDTTYEQYF
TGCGCCAGCAGCCAAGTAGACACGACCTACGAGCAGTACTTC
>.|TRBJ2-6|TRBV6-4|.
CASSDSSYSGVLTF
TGTGCCAGCAGTGACTCTTCTTACAGCGGCGTCCTGACTTTC
>TRBD1|TRBJ2-2|TRBV5-1|once
CASSLDTGAAGELFF
TGCGCCAGCAGCTTGGATACAGGGGCGGCCGGGGAGCTGTTTTTT
>.|TRBJ1-5|TRBV2|.
CASSEGGGFQPQHF
TGTGCCAGCAGTGAAGGGGGGGGATTCCAGCCCCAGCATTTT
>.|TRBJ2-7|TRBV28|.
CASSRPPGYEQYF
TGTGCCAGCAGCCGCCCGCCAGGGTACGAGCAGTACTTC
>.|TRBJ1-4|TRBV7-9|few
CASRSWEANEKLFF
TGTGCCAGCAGGAGTTGGGAGGCTAATGAAAAACTGTTTTTT
>.|TRBJ2-7|TRBV14|.
CASSQDEALPYEQYF
TGTGCCAGCAGCCAAGATGAGGCCCTCCCCTACGAGCAGTACTTC
>.|TRBJ1-1|TRBV6-5|.
CASSSVLTANTEAFF
TGTGCCAGCAGTTCTGTCCTGACAGCGAACACTGAAGCTTTCTTT
>TRBD1|TRBJ1-5|TRBV19|.
CASSIGIAGGQPQHF
TGTGCCAGTAGTATAGGAATTGCAGGGGGTCAGCCCCAGCATTTT
>.|TRBJ1-3|TRBV7-2|.
CASSLSGTHSGNTIYF
TGTGCCAGCAGCTTATCGGGCACCCACTCTGGAAACACCATATATTTT
>.|TRBJ2-3|TRBV11-2|.
CASSLVGDTQYF
TGTGCCAGCAGCTTAGTCGGAGATACGCAGTATTTT
>.|TRBJ2-2|TRBV28|.
CASSLGSRRSSRTGELFF
TGTGCCAGCAGTTTGGGGTCCCGGCGCAGTTCGAGGACCGGGGAGCTGTTTTTT
>.|TRBJ2-7|TRBV19|.
CAKDRRAYEQYF
TGTGCCAAAGACAGGCGCGCCTACGAGCAGTACTTC
>TRBD1|TRBJ2-7|TRBV28|.
CASSFGTGDPFFLGLTYEQYF
TGTGCCAGCAGTTTTGGGACAGGGGACCCTTTCTTTCTTGGGTTGACCTACGAGCAGTACTTC
>.|TRBJ2-1|TRBV6-5|.
CASRMTRRAHNEQFF
TGTGCCAGCAGGATGACTAGACGGGCTCACAATGAGCAGTTCTTC
>TRBD2|TRBJ2-3|TRBV2|.
CASSEGGGSTDTQYF
TGTGCCAGCAGTGAAGGGGGCGGGAGTACAGATACGCAGTATTTT
>.|TRBJ2-7|TRBV4-2|.
CASSQESGRQLAYEQYF
TGTGCCAGCAGCCAAGAAAGCGGACGTCAACTAGCCTACGAGCAGTACTTC
>TRBD1|TRBJ1-4|TRBV28|.
CASSPGTGNWEKLFF
TGTGCCAGCAGTCCAGGGACAGGGAACTGGGAAAAACTGTTTTTT
>TRBD1|TRBJ1-1|TRBV4-2|.
CASSWDRGVEAFF
TGTGCCAGCAGCTGGGACAGGGGGGTTGAAGCTTTCTTT
>.|TRBJ2-1|TRBV6-1|.
CASSPTRSNEQFF
TGTGCCAGCAGTCCTACTAGAAGCAATGAGCAGTTCTTC
>TRBD1|TRBJ2-7|TRBV4-1|.
CASSQRDRGYEQYF
TGCGCCAGCAGCCAACGGGACAGGGGCTACGAGCAGTACTTC
>.|TRBJ1-5|TRBV19|.
CASKQGSGQPQHF
TGTGCCAGCAAACAGGGAAGCGGGCAGCCCCAGCATTTT
>.|TRBJ2-2|TRBV5-6|.
CASSSSGAVGELFF
TGTGCCAGCAGCAGTAGCGGAGCCGTGGGTGAGCTGTTTTTT
>TRBD2|TRBJ2-3|TRBV19|.
CASSILYGGSVTDTQYF
TGTGCCAGTAGTATATTATATGGCGGGAGTGTTACAGATACGCAGTATTTT
>.|TRBJ2-7|TRBV10-3|.
CAIREYYEQYF
TGTGCCATCAGAGAGTATTACGAGCAGTACTTC
>TRBD2|TRBJ2-5|TRBV7-7|.
CASSPGGRETQYF
TGTGCTAGCAGCCCGGGGGGGAGAGAGACCCAGTACTTC
>.|TRBJ2-1|TRBV29-1|.
CSVEEGGDNEQFF
TGCAGCGTTGAGGAGGGGGGAGACAATGAGCAGTTCTTC
>.|TRBJ2-6|TRBV7-2|.
CASSFQSGANVLTF
TGTGCCAGCAGCTTTCAATCTGGGGCCAACGTCCTGACTTTC
>TRBD1|TRBJ2-1|TRBV5-1|.
CASGAQGASFYEQFF
TGCGCCAGCGGGGCCCAGGGGGCTTCGTTCTATGAGCAGTTCTTC
>.|TRBJ2-7|TRBV2|.
CAIKKGVGSYEQYF
TGTGCCATCAAAAAGGGAGTGGGCTCCTACGAGCAGTACTTC
>.|TRBJ1-4|TRBV30|.
CAWSVRIGTKKLFF
TGTGCCTGGAGTGTGCGGATAGGGACGAAAAAACTGTTTTTT
>.|TRBJ2-7|TRBV6-5|once
CASSSAVGFGQYF
TGTGCCAGCAGTTCCGCCGTTGGATTCGGGCAGTACTTC
>.|TRBJ2-3|TRBV28|.
CASSSGTTSTDTQYF
TGTGCCAGCAGTTCCGGGACGACTAGCACAGATACGCAGTATTTT
>TRBD1|TRBJ1-4|TRBV4-2|.
CASSQGQGVEGEEKLFF
TGTGCCAGCAGCCAAGGACAGGGGGTTGAAGGAGAAGAAAAACTGTTTTTT
>.|TRBJ1-6|TRBV30|.
CAWSLQGAPLHF
TGTGCCTGGAGTCTACAGGGAGCACCCCTCCACTTT
>.|TRBJ2-7|TRBV2|.
CASSDGQPVSYEQYF
TGTGCCAGCAGTGACGGTCAGCCCGTATCCTACGAGCAGTACTTC
>TRBD2|TRBJ2-7|TRBV29-1|once
CSVVDRWASGRIDTYEQYF
TGCAGCGTTGTTGATAGGTGGGCTAGCGGGAGGATCGATACCTACGAGCAGTACTTC
>TRBD1|TRBJ1-2|TRBV7-9|.
CASSLAGQSYGYTF
TGTGCCAGCAGCTTAGCGGGACAGTCCTATGGCTACACCTTC
>.|TRBJ1-2|TRBV5-1|.
CASSLGLGVYGYTF
TGCGCCAGCAGCTTGGGTTTGGGGGTATATGGCTACACCTTC
>.|TRBJ1-5|TRBV28|.
CASSLIGYPNQPQHF
TGTGCCAGCAGTTTGATTGGATATCCCAATCAGCCCCAGCATTTT
>.|TRBJ1-2|TRBV27|.
CASKARSAYGYTF
TGTGCCAGCAAGGCCAGGTCGGCCTATGGCTACACCTTC